This T cell receptor (beta chain) was observed in a study of T cell repertoires in aging, cancer and after chemotherapy (dated by TCRdb to between 2017 and 2020). Context from the whole study: Six donor age groups were covered, ranging from 30 or younger up to 70 or older, and each group contained at least three individuals. In the hematological group, the paired samples taken before and after chemotherapy came from chronic lymphocytic leukemia patients given fludarabine- or bendamustine-based regimens. The full dataset contained millions of TCR reads. Peripheral blood TCR beta repertoires from healthy donors and cancer patients were profiled to examine immunoaging and T cell reconstitution after chemotherapy. The cohort comprised around 210 cancer patients, 94 with hematological and approximately 120 with solid cancers, plus 95 healthy donors as a reference group. What the authors observed across the whole study: Lymphoid organ infiltration was present in hematological cancer patients, and this infiltration may itself impair thymic emigration or peripheral T cell expansion. The authors noted that the repertoire data do not allow conclusions about immunological memory after chemotherapy. Significantly lower blood TCR diversity and higher clonality were observed in untreated patients with hematological or solid cancers than in age-matched healthy donors. In healthy donors, the drop in TCR diversity with age came mainly from a loss of richness, whereas in cancer patients a loss of evenness also played a part. Median generation probability increased over the chemotherapy interval in both cancer cohorts, suggesting repertoire reconstitution through rebound thymic output.

Rearranged TRB sequences spanning V, D and J segments were amplified by multiplex touch-down PCR using a mixed TRB-A/B primer pool. Illumina adapters and sample indices were attached to the amplicons in two consecutive PCR reactions using Phusion HS II polymerase. Amplicons were gel-purified using the NucleoSpin Gel and PCR Clean-up kit and were subsequently checked with Qubit and an Agilent 2100 Bioanalyzer. The libraries were sequenced on an Illumina MiSeq with 600-cycle, single-indexed, paired-end runs. Turning to the authors' computational methods: Processing of the TRB sequences was carried out with MiXCR versions 2.12 and 3.0.5. A clone was defined as each unique CDR3 nucleotide sequence, and only productive sequences supported by at least two reads were kept. The repertoire metrics were Shannon diversity, evenness, clonality (calculated as one minus evenness), and diversity profiles parameterized by alpha from 0 to 5. Generation probabilities of clones in paired pre- and post-chemotherapy samples were computed with the IGoR algorithm. In-frame beta chains were kept once TCRdb had trimmed the public reads at Q25 with fastp and called clones with MiXCR. Entries that share a CDR3 protein sequence are merged under the most common genes and DNA. TCRdb's processing, not the study's, gives the V and J calls here. The sample table records 6,700 or so distinct CDR3 sequences; 20% to 25% of these occur just once. The ten largest account for about 8.5% of the sample.

Instead of sorted cells or RNA, genomic DNA extracted from peripheral blood served as the source for amplifying TCR beta rearrangements. Based on the germline V gene, the CDR1 and CDR2 sequences are MNHEY and SVGEGT. Its CDR3 holds 15 amino acids, cysteine through phenylalanine. Solely the CDR3 DNA is kept, with 45 bases framed from the first base. Trimmed from V: 3 bases; trimmed from J: 1 base; junction bases lacking a gene match: 3. Compared with the rest of its sample, this clonotype is medium-sized (0.01 to 0.1%). Its antigen is not yet known. No much larger clone is present one base from it, and per-base qualities are unavailable.

Sequencing was performed on blood. The sequence was collected from a human donor with a blood cancer. The V and J genes are TRBV6-2 or TRBV6-3 and TRBJ1-1, with 9 bases aligning to TRBD1. The sequenced DNA: TGTGCCAGCAGTTATCGGGACAGGGAGAACACTGAAGCTTTCTTT. Its protein is CASSYRDRENTEAFF.